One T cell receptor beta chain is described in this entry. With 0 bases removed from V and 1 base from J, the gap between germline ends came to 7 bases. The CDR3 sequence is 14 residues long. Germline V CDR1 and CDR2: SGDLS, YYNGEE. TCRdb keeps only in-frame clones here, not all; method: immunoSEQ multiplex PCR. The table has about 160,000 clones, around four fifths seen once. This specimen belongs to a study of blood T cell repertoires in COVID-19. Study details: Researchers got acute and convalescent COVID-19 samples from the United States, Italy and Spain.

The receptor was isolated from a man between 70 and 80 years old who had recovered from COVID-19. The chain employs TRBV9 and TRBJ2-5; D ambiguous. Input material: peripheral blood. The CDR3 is CASSVGGGQETQYF. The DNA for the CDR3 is TGTGCCAGCAGCGTAGGAGGCGGCCAAGAGACCCAGTACTTC. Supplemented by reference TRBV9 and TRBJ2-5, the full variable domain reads DSGVTQTPKHLITATGQRVTLRCSPRSGDLSVYWYQQSLDQGLQFLIQYYNGEERAKGNILERFSAQQFPDLHSELNLSSLELGDSALYFCASSVGGGQETQYFGPGTRLLVL.